This T cell receptor beta chain was captured by sequencing in a study of identical twins. Study-level results: In drawing conclusions, the study used cross-sectional statistical analysis and did not follow the same donors. Cord blood beta clonotypes that were abundant carried fewer insertions, and memory repertoires showed no such trend.

MiXCR was run by TCRdb on the 5' RACE reads, yielding one entry per CDR3 protein. Of a few hundred thousand distinct CDR3 sequences in the sample, approximately 7.1% were seen once. Germline-derived CDR1 and CDR2 are SGDLS and YYNGEE. CDR3 length: 13 residues. Germline trimming cut 3 bases from V and 5 bases from J; bases unmatched to any gene: 2. This clonotype occurred a few times. Its antigen is not known. These data also formed part of another study, on T cells expressing NK-cell markers. From that study: HCMV serostatus: seven of eight sequenced donors positive, one negative.

The rearrangement uses TRBV9 and TRBJ2-7; 10 bases agree with TRBD1. This sequence was found in a woman aged 18-29 years in good health. The sequenced material came from CD8+ T cells sorted from blood. This CDR3 reads CASSAGTGDEQYF. DNA of the CDR3: TGTGCCAGCAGCGCCGGGACAGGGGACGAGCAGTACTTC.